Detailed here is one T cell receptor beta chain. Its antigen is still unknown. The CDR3 runs to 13 residues. CDR1 is ENHRY, CDR2 SYGVKD, per germline. TCRdb reprocessed the 5' RACE reads; each CDR3 protein has one entry and no DNA is given. This sample's clone table lists 550,000 or so distinct CDR3 sequences. The data were obtained in a study of T cells expressing NK-cell markers. Study information: Each TCR beta repertoire originated in sorted T cells that were CD3+CD56+NKG2C+, CD3+CD56+NKG2C- or CD3+CD56-NKG2C+.

Study-level results: The leading position in the CD3+CD56-NKG2C+ fraction of several donors also went to these clonotypes. The dominant NKG2C+ clonotypes represented about 1.0-7.5% of CD8+ T cells in over 5 donors.

The clonotype was recovered from a man younger than 30 in good health. The specimen sequenced was blood T cells: a sorted CD56 or NKG2C T cell subset, CD4+ or CD8+ T cells, or bulk PBMC T cells (not recorded which). The chain uses TRBV10-3 and TRBJ2-3; checking the TCRdb D call of TRBD2 is not possible without DNA. The CDR3 loop reads CAISAGEIDTQYF.